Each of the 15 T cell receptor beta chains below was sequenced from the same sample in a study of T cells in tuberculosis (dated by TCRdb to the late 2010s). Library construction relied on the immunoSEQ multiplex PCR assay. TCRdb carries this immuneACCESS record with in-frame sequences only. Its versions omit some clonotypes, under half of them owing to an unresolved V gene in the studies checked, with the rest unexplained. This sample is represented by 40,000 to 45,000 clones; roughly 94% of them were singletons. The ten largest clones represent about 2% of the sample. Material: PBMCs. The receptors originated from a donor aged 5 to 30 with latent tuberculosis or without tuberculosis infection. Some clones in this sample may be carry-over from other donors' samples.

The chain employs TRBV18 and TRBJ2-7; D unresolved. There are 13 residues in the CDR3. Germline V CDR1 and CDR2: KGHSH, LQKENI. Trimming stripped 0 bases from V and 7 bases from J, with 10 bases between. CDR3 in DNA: TGTGCCAGCTCACCACCGACACCCTTGGAGCAGTACTTC. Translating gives CASSPPTPLEQYF.

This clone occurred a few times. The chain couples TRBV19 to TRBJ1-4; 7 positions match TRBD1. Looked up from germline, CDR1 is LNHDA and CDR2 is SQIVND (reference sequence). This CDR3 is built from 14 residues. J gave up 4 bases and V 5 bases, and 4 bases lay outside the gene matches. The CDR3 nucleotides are TGTGCCAGTAGTGCGGGACAGTATAATGAAAAACTGTTTTTT. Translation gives CASSAGQYNEKLFF.

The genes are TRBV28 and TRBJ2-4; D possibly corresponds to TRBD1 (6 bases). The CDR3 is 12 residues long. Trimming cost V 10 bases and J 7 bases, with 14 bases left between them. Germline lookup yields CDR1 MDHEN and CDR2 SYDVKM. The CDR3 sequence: CAIGGSRNIQYF. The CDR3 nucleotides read TGTGCCATAGGGGGTTCTAGGAACATTCAGTACTTC.

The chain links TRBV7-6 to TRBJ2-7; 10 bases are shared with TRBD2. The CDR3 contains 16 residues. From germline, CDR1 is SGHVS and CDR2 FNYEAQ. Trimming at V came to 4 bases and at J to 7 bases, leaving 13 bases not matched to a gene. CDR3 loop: CASSYDIAGGVLEQYF. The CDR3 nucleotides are TGTGCCAGCAGCTATGACATAGCGGGAGGTGTATTAGAGCAGTACTTC.

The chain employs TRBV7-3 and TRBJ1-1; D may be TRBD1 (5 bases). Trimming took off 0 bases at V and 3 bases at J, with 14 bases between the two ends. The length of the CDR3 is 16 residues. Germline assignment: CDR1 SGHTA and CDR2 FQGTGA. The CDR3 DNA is TGTGCCAGCAGCTTAACTGGTGCGGGGCTGGACACTGAAGCTTTCTTT. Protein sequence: CASSLTGAGLDTEAFF.

The CDR3 nucleotides read TGTGCCAGCAGTTCCGGACAGGGTGGGACTGAAGCTTTCTTT. Translating it yields CASSSGQGGTEAFF. This chain joins TRBV28 and TRBJ1-1; 8 bases line up with TRBD1. Germline assignment: CDR1 MDHEN and CDR2 SYDVKM. The trim removed 4 bases at V and 5 bases at J, leaving 6 bases unmatched. The CDR3 spans 14 residues.

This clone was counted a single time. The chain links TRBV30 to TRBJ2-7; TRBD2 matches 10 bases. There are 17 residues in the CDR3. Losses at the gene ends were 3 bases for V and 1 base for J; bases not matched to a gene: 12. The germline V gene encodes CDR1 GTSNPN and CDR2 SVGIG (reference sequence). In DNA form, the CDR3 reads TGTGCCTGGAGCGGAACTAGGACTAGCGGCGGATCCTACGAGCAGTACTTC. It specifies CAWSGTRTSGGSYEQYF.

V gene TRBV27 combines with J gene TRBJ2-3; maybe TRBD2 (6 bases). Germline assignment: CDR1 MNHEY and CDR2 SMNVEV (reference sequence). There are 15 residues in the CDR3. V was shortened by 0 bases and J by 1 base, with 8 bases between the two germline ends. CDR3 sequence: CASSLSGSGTDTQYF. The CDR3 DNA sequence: TGTGCCAGCAGTTTATCCGGGAGTGGCACAGATACGCAGTATTTT.

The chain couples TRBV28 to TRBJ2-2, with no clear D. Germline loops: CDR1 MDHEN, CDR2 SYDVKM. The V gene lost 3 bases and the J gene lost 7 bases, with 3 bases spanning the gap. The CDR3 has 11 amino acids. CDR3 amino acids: CASSFIGELFF. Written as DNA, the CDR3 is TGTGCCAGCAGTTTTATCGGGGAGCTGTTTTTT.

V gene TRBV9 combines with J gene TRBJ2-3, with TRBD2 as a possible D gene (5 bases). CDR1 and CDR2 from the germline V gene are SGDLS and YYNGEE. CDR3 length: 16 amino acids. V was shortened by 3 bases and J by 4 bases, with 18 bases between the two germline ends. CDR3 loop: CASSAHASLQADTQYF. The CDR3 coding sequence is TGTGCCAGCAGCGCACATGCTAGCCTCCAAGCAGATACGCAGTATTTT.

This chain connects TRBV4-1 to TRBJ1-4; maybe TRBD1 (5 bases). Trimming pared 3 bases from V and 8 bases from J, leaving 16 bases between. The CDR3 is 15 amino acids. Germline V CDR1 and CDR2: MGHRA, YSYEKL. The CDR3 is CASSQRTWASEKLFF. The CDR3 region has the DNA TGCGCCAGCAGCCAGCGGACATGGGCAAGCGAAAAACTGTTTTTT.

CDR3 protein: CASSQASNTGELFF. The CDR3 DNA is TGCGCCAGCAGCCAAGCCTCGAACACCGGGGAGCTGTTTTTT. The chain carries TRBV4-3 and TRBJ2-2; D ambiguous. Between the trimmed V and J ends, which lost 1 base and 0 bases, there was a span of 3 bases. The V gene's germline CDR1 is LGHNA and CDR2 YSLEER. The CDR3 runs to 14 residues.

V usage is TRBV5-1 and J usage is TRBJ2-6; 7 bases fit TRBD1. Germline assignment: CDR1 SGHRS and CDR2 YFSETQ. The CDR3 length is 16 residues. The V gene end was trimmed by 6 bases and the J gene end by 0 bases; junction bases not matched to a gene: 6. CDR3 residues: CASTSRQGSGANVLTF. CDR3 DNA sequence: TGCGCCAGCACCTCGCGACAGGGCTCTGGGGCCAACGTCCTGACTTTC. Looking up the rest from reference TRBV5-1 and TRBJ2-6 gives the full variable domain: KAGVTQTPRYLIKTRGQQVTLSCSPISGHRSVSWYQQTPGQGLQFLFEYFSETQRNKGNFPGRFSGRQFSNSRSEMNVSTLELGDSALYLCASTSRQGSGANVLTFGAGSRLTVL.

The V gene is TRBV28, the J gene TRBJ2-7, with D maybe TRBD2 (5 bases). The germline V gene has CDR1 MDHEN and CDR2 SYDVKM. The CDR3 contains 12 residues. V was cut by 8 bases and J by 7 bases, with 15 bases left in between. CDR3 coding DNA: TGTGCCAGCGGACTCATGATGGCGGAGCAGTACTTC. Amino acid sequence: CASGLMMAEQYF.

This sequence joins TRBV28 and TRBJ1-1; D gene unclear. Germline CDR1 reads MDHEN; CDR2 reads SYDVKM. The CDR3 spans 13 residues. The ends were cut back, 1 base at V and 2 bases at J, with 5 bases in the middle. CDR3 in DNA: TGTGCCAGCAGTTTATCCCCTAACACTGAAGCTTTCTTT. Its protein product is CASSLSPNTEAFF.